The subject of this entry is one T cell receptor beta chain. This clonotype was recorded many times. Its antigen target is currently unknown. Per-base quality was not reported, and no clone a single base away is much larger than it. Its CDR3 holds 16 amino acids, cysteine through phenylalanine. Left in the record is the CDR3 DNA by itself, 48 bases read in frame from the first base. For CDR1 and CDR2, the germline V gene lists SGHVS and FQNEAQ. V lost 4 bases and J lost 2 bases; the stretch between them is 15 bases long. The library was made by RT-PCR. The instrument was an Illumina HiSeq 2500. Using fastp trimming at Q25 and MiXCR clonotype assembly, TCRdb reanalyzed the public sequencing data and kept in-frame beta chains. Each CDR3 protein appears once, grouped with its most common genes and DNA. This sample holds around 190,000 distinct CDR3 sequences; around a tenth were observed only once. About 11% of the sample belongs to the ten largest clones.

This record belongs to a study of response to subunit inactivated influenza vaccine (dated by TCRdb to between 2018 and 2020). With regard to the full study: To follow how T cells responded to a trivalent subunit inactivated influenza vaccine, the researchers relied on deep quantitative profiling of the T cell receptor repertoire.

Findings and caveats that apply to the study as a whole: It was suggested by the authors that each seasonal influenza vaccination may recruit only a limited number of new T cells.

The source material was non-naive T cells sorted from PBMCs, sampled on the day of vaccination. Per the publication, the cell subset or site label means: memory T cell fraction. The chain joins TRBV7-8 to TRBJ2-1; confidence is insufficient to name the D gene. The TCR sequence derives from a man in his fifties or sixties who received an inactivated influenza vaccine. Donor details come from another sample of the same person, matched by shared clones. The CDR3 protein sequence reads: CASSSEQLSTYNEQFF. The DNA sequence is given as TGTGCCAGCAGCTCAGAGCAACTATCAACCTACAATGAGCAGTTCTTC.